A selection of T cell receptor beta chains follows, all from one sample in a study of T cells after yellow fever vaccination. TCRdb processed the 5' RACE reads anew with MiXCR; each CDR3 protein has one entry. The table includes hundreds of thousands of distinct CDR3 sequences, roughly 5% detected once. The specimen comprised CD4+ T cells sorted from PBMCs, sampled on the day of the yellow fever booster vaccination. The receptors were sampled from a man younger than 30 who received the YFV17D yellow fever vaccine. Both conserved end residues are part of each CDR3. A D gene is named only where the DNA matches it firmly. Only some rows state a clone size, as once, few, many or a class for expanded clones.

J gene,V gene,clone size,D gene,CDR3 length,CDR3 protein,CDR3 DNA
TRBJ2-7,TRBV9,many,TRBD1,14,CASSGPGQRHEQYF,TGTGCCAGCAGCGGCCCGGGACAGCGGCACGAGCAGTACTTC
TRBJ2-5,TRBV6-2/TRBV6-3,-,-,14,CASSHHWVQETQYF,TGTGCCAGCAGTCACCACTGGGTTCAAGAGACCCAGTACTTC
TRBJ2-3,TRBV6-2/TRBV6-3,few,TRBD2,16,CASSPSGGVSTDTQYF,TGTGCCAGCAGCCCGTCGGGGGGAGTAAGCACAGATACGCAGTATTTT
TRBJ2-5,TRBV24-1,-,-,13,CATSGTNEETQYF,TGTGCCACCAGCGGGACAAATGAAGAGACCCAGTACTTC
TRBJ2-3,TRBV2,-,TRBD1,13,CASEQGFTDTQYF,TGTGCCAGCGAACAGGGGTTCACAGATACGCAGTATTTT
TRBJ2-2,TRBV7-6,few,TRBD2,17,CASSSNPGTSAPGELFF,TGTGCCAGCAGCTCCAATCCCGGGACTAGCGCCCCCGGGGAGCTGTTTTTT
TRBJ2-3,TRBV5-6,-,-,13,CASSLGSERTQYF,TGTGCCAGCAGCTTGGGAAGCGAACGGACGCAGTATTTT
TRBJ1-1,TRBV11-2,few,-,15,CASSSTGPRNTEAFF,TGTGCCAGCAGCTCCACGGGCCCAAGGAACACTGAAGCTTTCTTT
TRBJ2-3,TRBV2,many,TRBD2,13,CASSGGGLRTQYF,TGTGCCAGCAGTGGGGGGGGATTAAGAACGCAGTATTTT
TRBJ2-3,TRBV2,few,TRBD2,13,CASGGSGVDTQYF,TGTGCCAGCGGAGGGAGCGGGGTTGATACGCAGTATTTT
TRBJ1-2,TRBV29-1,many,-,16,CSVSPRFETGTYGYTF,TGCAGCGTATCACCCCGCTTCGAGACGGGGACTTATGGCTACACCTTC
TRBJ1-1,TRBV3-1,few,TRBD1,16,CASSPPRQGASTEAFF,TGTGCCAGCAGCCCCCCCCGACAGGGGGCGAGCACTGAAGCTTTCTTT
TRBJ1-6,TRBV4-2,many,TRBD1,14,CASSQDRGNSPLHF,TGTGCCAGCTCCCAAGACAGGGGGAATTCACCCCTCCACTTT
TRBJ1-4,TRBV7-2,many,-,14,CASSLGGSNEKLFF,TGTGCCAGCAGCTTAGGGGGGTCTAATGAAAAACTGTTTTTT
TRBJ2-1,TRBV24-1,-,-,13,CATSASSYNEQFF,TGTGCCACCAGTGCAAGCTCCTACAATGAGCAGTTCTTC
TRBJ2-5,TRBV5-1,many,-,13,CASSTQGQETQYF,TGCGCCAGCAGCACACAGGGTCAAGAGACCCAGTACTTC
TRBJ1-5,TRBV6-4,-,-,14,CASSAEGGGQPQHF,TGTGCCAGCAGTGCGGAGGGAGGGGGTCAGCCCCAGCATTTT
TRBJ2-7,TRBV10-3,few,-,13,CAISAVPSIGQYF,TGTGCCATCAGTGCTGTCCCTTCAATCGGGCAGTACTTC
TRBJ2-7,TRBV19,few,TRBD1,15,CASSIGGTGGYEQYF,TGTGCCAGTAGTATAGGGGGGACAGGGGGCTACGAGCAGTACTTC
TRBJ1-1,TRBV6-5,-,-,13,CASSYGGEAEAFF,TGTGCCAGCAGTTACGGGGGGGAAGCTGAAGCTTTCTTT
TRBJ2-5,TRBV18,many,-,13,CASSPLAEETQYF,TGTGCCAGCTCACCCCTAGCCGAAGAGACCCAGTACTTC
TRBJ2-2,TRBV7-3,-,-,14,CASSRGALTGELFF,TGTGCCAGCAGCAGGGGGGCGCTCACCGGGGAGCTGTTTTTT
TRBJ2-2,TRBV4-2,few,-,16,CASSQESSTQPGELFF,TGTGCCAGCAGCCAAGAGTCGTCAACTCAACCCGGGGAGCTGTTTTTT
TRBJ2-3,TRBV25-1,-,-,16,CASSESGRPSTDTQYF,TGTGCCAGCAGTGAATCTGGTAGACCCAGCACAGATACGCAGTATTTT
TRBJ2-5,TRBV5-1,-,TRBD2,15,CASSFGGGSQETQYF,TGCGCCAGCAGCTTTGGGGGGGGTTCCCAAGAGACCCAGTACTTC
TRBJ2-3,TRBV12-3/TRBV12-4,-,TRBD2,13,CASTLGGWDTQYF,TGTGCCAGCACCCTCGGGGGGTGGGATACGCAGTATTTT
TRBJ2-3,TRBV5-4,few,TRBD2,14,CASTFSGGRVPQYF,TGTGCCAGCACCTTTAGCGGGGGGAGGGTTCCGCAGTATTTT
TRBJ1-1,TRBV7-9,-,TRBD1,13,CASSQTGEGGAFF,TGTGCCAGCAGCCAAACAGGGGAGGGGGGGGCTTTCTTT
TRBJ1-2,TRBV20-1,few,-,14,CSAQGLGANYGYTF,TGCAGTGCTCAGGGCCTGGGAGCTAACTATGGCTACACCTTC
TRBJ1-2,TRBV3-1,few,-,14,CASSPSGVSGGYTF,TGTGCCAGCAGCCCCTCAGGGGTATCGGGAGGCTACACCTTC
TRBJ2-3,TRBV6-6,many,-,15,CASSPSGGFADTQYF,TGTGCCAGCAGTCCCTCTGGGGGTTTCGCAGATACGCAGTATTTT
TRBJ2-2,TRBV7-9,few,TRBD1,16,CASTLPGTANTGELFF,TGTGCCAGCACCCTGCCCGGGACAGCGAACACCGGGGAGCTGTTTTTT
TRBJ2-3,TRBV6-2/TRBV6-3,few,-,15,CASSYSLRVTDTQYF,TGTGCCAGCAGTTACTCGCTCAGGGTCACAGATACGCAGTATTTT
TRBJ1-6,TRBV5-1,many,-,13,CASSPRGNSPLHF,TGCGCCAGCAGCCCCAGGGGTAATTCACCCCTCCACTTT
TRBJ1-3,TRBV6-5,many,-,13,CASSYSRGNTIYF,TGTGCCAGCAGTTACTCCAGGGGAAACACCATATATTTT
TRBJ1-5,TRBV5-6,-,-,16,CASSVANQGVNQPQHF,TGTGCCAGCAGCGTCGCTAACCAGGGTGTCAATCAGCCCCAGCATTTT
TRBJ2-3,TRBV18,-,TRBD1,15,CASSPNRGGSDTQYF,TGTGCCAGCTCACCCAACAGGGGCGGGTCAGATACGCAGTATTTT
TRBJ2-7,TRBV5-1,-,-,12,CASSLIRDEQYF,TGCGCCAGCAGCTTGATCCGGGACGAGCAGTACTTC
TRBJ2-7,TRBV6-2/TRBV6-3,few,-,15,CASSTYLTDSYEQYF,TGTGCCAGCAGCACCTATTTGACAGACTCCTACGAGCAGTACTTC
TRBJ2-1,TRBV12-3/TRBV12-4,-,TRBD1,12,CASSGTGNEQFF,TGTGCCAGCAGTGGGACAGGGAATGAGCAGTTCTTC
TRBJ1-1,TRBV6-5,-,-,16,CASRAWTDPMNTEAFF,TGTGCCAGCAGAGCTTGGACGGATCCGATGAACACTGAAGCTTTCTTT
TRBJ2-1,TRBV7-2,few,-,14,CASSAYLMNNEQFF,TGTGCCAGCAGCGCCTATCTCATGAACAATGAGCAGTTCTTC
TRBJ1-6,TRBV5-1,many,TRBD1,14,CASSLGTGSPPLHF,TGCGCCAGCAGCTTGGGGACAGGGTCCCCACCCCTCCACTTT
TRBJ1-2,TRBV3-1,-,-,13,CASSQLLSYGYTF,TGTGCCAGCAGCCAACTTCTTTCCTATGGCTACACCTTC
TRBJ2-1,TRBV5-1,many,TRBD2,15,CASGAGETTYNEQFF,TGCGCCAGTGGAGCGGGGGAAACCACCTACAATGAGCAGTTCTTC
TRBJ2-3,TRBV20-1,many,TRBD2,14,CSAGERGSTDTQYF,TGCAGTGCCGGGGAGCGGGGATCCACAGATACGCAGTATTTT
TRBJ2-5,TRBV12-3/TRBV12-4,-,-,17,CASSSLQASAAGETQYF,TGTGCCAGCAGTTCACTCCAGGCATCCGCTGCCGGGGAGACCCAGTACTTC
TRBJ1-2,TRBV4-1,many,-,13,CASSRDGNYGYTF,TGCGCCAGCAGCCGAGACGGTAACTATGGCTACACCTTC